This entry lists 23 T cell receptor beta chains sequenced from one sample in a study of cytomegalovirus exposure and HLA in healthy donors. The PCR made use of 60 Vbeta and 13 Jbeta primers. Libraries were prepared by immunoSEQ multiplex PCR; TCRdb keeps only in-frame clonotypes and omits some of them. The repertoire holds about 120,000 clones, approximately 15% seen once, with under 2.5% in the top ten. The sequencing input was PBMCs. These receptors all stem from a young woman in good health and CMV-seronegative.

The chain employs TRBV5-8 and TRBJ2-7; possible D gene TRBD2, 7 bases. Trimming took off 7 bases at V and 0 bases at J, with 14 bases between the two ends. Per germline, CDR1 SGHTS and CDR2 YDEGEE. The CDR3 totals 14 residues. The CDR3 loop is CASARRGGSYEQYF. The CDR3 DNA is TGTGCCAGCGCCCGGAGGGGGGGCTCCTACGAGCAGTACTTC.

This chain joins TRBV9 and TRBJ2-5, with 8 bases that match TRBD2. The CDR3 loop spans 16 amino acids. J lost 5 bases, V lost 3 bases, and 12 bases had no gene match. The germline gives CDR1 SGDLS, CDR2 YYNGEE. The CDR3 loop reads CASSGGVREVGETQYF. The CDR3 DNA sequence: TGTGCCAGCAGCGGTGGTGTGCGGGAGGTAGGGGAGACCCAGTACTTC.

This clone has more than one count but fewer than ten. The chain combines TRBV30 with TRBJ1-4; no clear D. The germline V gene has CDR1 GTSNPN and CDR2 SVGIG (reference sequence). The CDR3 length is 15 residues. The V gene lost 2 bases and the J gene lost 1 base, with 11 bases spanning the gap. Here the CDR3 reads CAWSSSTRTNEKLFF. CDR3 nucleotide sequence: TGTGCCTGGAGTAGTTCTACGAGAACTAATGAAAAACTGTTTTTT.

The chain employs TRBV7-2 and TRBJ2-3; D possibly corresponds to TRBD1 (6 bases). Germline V lookup: CDR1 SGHTA, CDR2 FQGNSA. Trimming cost V 1 base and J 1 base, with 9 bases left between them. The CDR3 consists of 15 residues. The CDR3 nucleotides read TGTGCCAGCAGCTTAGTGGCAGGGGGCACAGATACGCAGTATTTT. Amino acid sequence: CASSLVAGGTDTQYF.

The rearrangement links TRBV19 to TRBJ1-1; TRBD1 aligns across 10 bases. Trimming at V came to 1 base and at J to 1 base, leaving 3 bases not matched to a gene. CDR1 is LNHDA, CDR2 SQIVND, per germline (reference sequence). The CDR3 contains 16 residues. Here the CDR3 DNA reads TGTGCCAGTAGTATAGGGGGGGACAGGGGGAACACTGAAGCTTTCTTT. This codes for CASSIGGDRGNTEAFF.

This chain uses TRBV11-1 with TRBJ1-1, with TRBD1 matching over 8 bases. The V and J ends lost 6 bases and 5 bases, in that order; junction bases with no gene match: 8. Per germline, CDR1 SGHAT and CDR2 FQDESV (reference sequence). The CDR3 extends over 14 amino acids. The CDR3 spells CASRRTGWETEAFF. DNA for the CDR3: TGTGCCAGCAGACGGACAGGGTGGGAGACTGAAGCTTTCTTT.

The rearrangement uses TRBV28 and TRBJ1-5; TRBD1 might be the D (6 bases). The CDR3 has 13 amino acids. Trimming took 6 bases from V and 4 from J, leaving 10 bases between them. The germline V gene encodes CDR1 MDHEN and CDR2 SYDVKM. CDR3: CASRMQGNQPQHF. In DNA form, the CDR3 reads TGTGCCAGCAGAATGCAGGGGAATCAGCCCCAGCATTTT.

The rearrangement links TRBV28 to TRBJ2-1; TRBD2 aligns across 15 bases. The germline CDR1 and CDR2 sequences are MDHEN and SYDVKM. V was pared by 5 bases and J by 2 bases, with 10 bases of the junction left unmatched. The CDR3 is 19 residues long. This CDR3 is CASSPGGTSGGYTYNEQFF. CDR3 DNA: TGTGCCAGCAGTCCAGGCGGGACTAGCGGGGGGTACACCTACAATGAGCAGTTCTTC.

This sequence joins TRBV15 and TRBJ1-4, with D perhaps matching TRBD1 (6 bases). The CDR3 extends over 14 amino acids. Trimming shortened V by 3 bases and J by 7 bases, and 12 bases separated the two germline ends. Germline V gives CDR1 LNHNV, CDR2 YYDKDF (reference sequence). The CDR3 here is CATSSDGQSEKLFF. CDR3 nucleotide sequence: TGTGCCACCAGCAGTGACGGACAGTCTGAAAAACTGTTTTTT.

This clone has a handful of counts. The CDR3 DNA sequence: TGTGCCAGCAGCTTAGCGGGAGGGCCGAGGACAGATACGCAGTATTTT. This translates into CASSLAGGPRTDTQYF. The chain has TRBV11-2 and TRBJ2-3; 8 bases are a match to TRBD2. Looked up from germline, CDR1 is SGHAT and CDR2 is FQNNGV. This CDR3 has 16 amino acids. With 1 base clipped from V and 3 bases from J, the junction kept 6 bases outside the gene matches.

In DNA form, the CDR3 reads TGTGCCAGCAGTCCTGGTGAGTCTCCGGGAGCCTATGGCTACACCTTC. Translating it yields CASSPGESPGAYGYTF. This chain uses TRBV9 with TRBJ1-2; D uncertain. This CDR3 is 16 amino acids long. Germline V CDR1 and CDR2: SGDLS, YYNGEE. V shed 5 bases and J shed 4 bases, with 21 bases lying between them. The entire variable domain, with the rest obtained from reference TRBV9 and TRBJ1-2, is as follows: DSGVTQTPKHLITATGQRVTLRCSPRSGDLSVYWYQQSLDQGLQFLIQYYNGEERAKGNILERFSAQQFPDLHSELNLSSLELGDSALYFCASSPGESPGAYGYTFGSGTRLTVV.

This chain connects TRBV4-1 to TRBJ2-3; D is perhaps TRBD2 (5 bases). Germline loops: CDR1 MGHRA, CDR2 YSYEKL. The CDR3 is 12 residues long. V lost 6 bases, J lost 5 bases, and 9 bases lay in between. The CDR3 here is CASSGAVDTQYF. The DNA of the CDR3 is TGCGCCAGCAGTGGAGCGGTAGATACGCAGTATTTT.

V usage is TRBV19 and J usage is TRBJ1-2; D gene uncertain. CDR3 length equals 16 residues. Germline-derived CDR1 and CDR2 are LNHDA and SQIVND (reference sequence). V was pared by 6 bases and J by 3 bases, with 20 bases between. The CDR3 nucleotides read TGTGCCAGTAGCGTCTCTGGGCCACCCGGCGACTATGGCTACACCTTC. Translation gives CASSVSGPPGDYGYTF.

This clone was counted a few times. The rearrangement uses TRBV28 and TRBJ2-7, with D unresolved. The germline gives CDR1 MDHEN, CDR2 SYDVKM. With 6 bases removed from V and 2 bases from J, the gap between germline ends came to 8 bases. The CDR3 loop spans 12 amino acids. The CDR3 sequence is CASSPHPYEQYF. The DNA of the CDR3 is TGTGCCAGCAGCCCACATCCCTACGAGCAGTACTTC.

This clone was seen more than once but under ten times. The V gene is TRBV5-8, the J gene TRBJ2-7; 12 positions match TRBD1. The CDR3 runs 17 residues. CDR1 and CDR2 from the germline V gene are SGHTS and YDEGEE. V dropped 2 bases and J dropped 6; count of bases not matched to a gene: 12. CDR3 sequence reads: CASSFGTGGAGRGEQYF. The CDR3 DNA follows: TGTGCCAGCAGCTTTGGGACAGGGGGCGCGGGTCGAGGCGAGCAGTACTTC. Full variable domain (remainder filled in from reference TRBV5-8 and TRBJ2-7): EAGVTQSPTHLIKTRGQQATLRCSPISGHTSVYWYQQALGLGLQFLLWYDEGEERNRGNFPPRFSGRQFPNYSSELNVNALELEDSALYLCASSFGTGGAGRGEQYFGPGTRLTVT.

V is TRBV5-1 and J is TRBJ2-3; D uncertain. Germline-derived CDR1 and CDR2 are SGHRS and YFSETQ. V lost 0 bases and J lost 4, with 9 bases in between. The CDR3 totals 14 residues. CDR3 amino acids: CASSLEASSDTQYF. CDR3 bases: TGCGCCAGCAGCTTGGAGGCTAGTTCAGATACGCAGTATTTT.

This clone appeared a few times. The chain joins TRBV5-6 to TRBJ2-1; no reliable D call. Trimming cost V 1 base and J 3 bases, with 5 bases left between them. CDR1 and CDR2 (germline): SGHDT, YYEEEE. This CDR3 is 13 amino acids long. CDR3 nucleotide sequence: TGTGCCAGCAGCTTGTTCCGCTACAATGAGCAGTTCTTC. This codes for CASSLFRYNEQFF.

V usage is TRBV7-9 and J usage is TRBJ1-1; the D gene is possibly TRBD1 (5 bases). V lost 8 bases, J lost 5 bases, and 12 bases lay in between. Germline V gives CDR1 SEHNR, CDR2 FQNEAQ (reference sequence). The CDR3 covers 12 residues. In DNA form, the CDR3 reads TGTGCCAGCCGCCTGGGGGGGACTGAAGCTTTCTTT. The encoded protein is CASRLGGTEAFF.

This clone was seen a handful of times. The chain couples TRBV30 to TRBJ2-7; D remains unclear. Trimming pared 2 bases from V and 1 base from J, leaving 12 bases between. Germline assignment: CDR1 GTSNPN and CDR2 SVGIG (reference sequence). The CDR3 totals 14 residues. The DNA of the CDR3 is TGTGCCTGGAGTCGTACGGGTGGTTCCTACGAGCAGTACTTC. Residues: CAWSRTGGSYEQYF.

This clone was observed a handful of times. The chain joins TRBV7-3 to TRBJ2-1; TRBD2 agrees at 8 bases. Germline trimming cut 2 bases from V and 4 bases from J; bases unmatched to any gene: 4. CDR3 length: 15 amino acids. Germline V lookup: CDR1 SGHTA, CDR2 FQGTGA. The CDR3, as DNA: TGTGCCAGCAGCTTAGGTACTAGCGGATACAATGAGCAGTTCTTC. Translating it yields CASSLGTSGYNEQFF.

This chain joins TRBV4-3 and TRBJ1-4; D may be TRBD1 (5 bases). The CDR3 spans 15 residues. Germline values: CDR1 LGHNA, CDR2 YSLEER. With 0 bases removed from V and 7 bases from J, the gap between germline ends came to 12 bases. The CDR3 DNA reads as TGCGCCAGCAGCCAAGACCGGGACTCCGGTGAAAAACTGTTTTTT. Encoded protein: CASSQDRDSGEKLFF.

The CDR3 nucleotides are TGTGCCAGCAGTGAATGGGACAGGGCATCACCCCTCCACTTT. It yields the protein CASSEWDRASPLHF. The V call is TRBV2, the J call TRBJ1-6, with 9 positions matching TRBD1. The CDR3 has 14 residues. Germline V lookup: CDR1 SNHLY, CDR2 FYNNEI. Losses at the gene ends were 2 bases for V and 10 bases for J; bases not matched to a gene: 3.

The chain joins TRBV6-5 to TRBJ1-1, with D tentatively TRBD1 (5 bases). Germline V gene sequence: CDR1 MNHEY, CDR2 SVGAGI. Trimming pared 7 bases from V and 5 bases from J, leaving 11 bases between. The CDR3 is made up of 12 amino acids. In nucleotides, the CDR3 is TGTGCCAGCACCCCGGGGGGGACTGAAGCTTTCTTT. Translated, it gives CASTPGGTEAFF.